Listed here are 11 T cell receptor beta chains from one sample, sequenced in a study of shared T cell receptors in the human thymus. Assay used: immunoSEQ multiplex PCR; TCRdb lists only in-frame clones, some missing. Altogether 630,000 or so clones are present, over 75% being singletons, with the ten largest covering 0.0094%. These data were also filed under a second study, of human thymus T cells.

Sequenced input: thymocytes. These receptors all come from a boy in the first two years of life with a congenital heart defect.

The chain combines TRBV5-5 with TRBJ2-7; 9 nucleotides match TRBD1. V was clipped by 4 bases and J by 3 bases; unmatched bases: 8. The germline CDR1 and CDR2 sequences are SGHKS and YYEKEE (reference sequence). The CDR3 loop spans 15 amino acids. CDR3: CASSHRGRVVYEQYF. CDR3 nucleotides: TGTGCCAGCAGCCACAGGGGGCGCGTAGTCTACGAGCAGTACTTC. Full variable domain (rest looked up from reference TRBV5-5 and TRBJ2-7): DAGVTQSPTHLIKTRGQQVTLRCSPISGHKSVSWYQQVLGQGPQFIFQYYEKEERGRGNFPDRFSARQFPNYSSELNVNALLLGDSALYLCASSHRGRVVYEQYFGPGTRLTVT.

The chain carries TRBV6-6 and TRBJ1-1; TRBD1 is a possible D gene (5 bases). This CDR3 contains 15 residues. V lost 5 bases and J 6 bases, leaving 19 bases between the germline ends. The V gene's germline CDR1 is MNHNY and CDR2 SVGAGI (reference sequence). In DNA form, the CDR3 reads TGTGCCAGCAGTAACCCCGGGGGGGAGCTGGCTGAAGCTTTCTTT. Translating it yields CASSNPGGELAEAFF.

V gene TRBV10-1 combines with J gene TRBJ1-2; D is unclear. The CDR3 consists of 13 residues. Germline assignment: CDR1 WNHNN and CDR2 SYGVQD (reference sequence). V lost 3 bases and J lost 7, with 12 bases in between. CDR3 sequence: CASSDEPGSGYTF. The CDR3 DNA follows: TGCGCCAGCAGTGACGAGCCAGGCTCTGGCTACACCTTC.

The chain has TRBV10-3 and TRBJ2-7; possibly TRBD1 for D (6 bases). This CDR3 is 17 amino acids long. Looked up from germline, CDR1 is ENHRY and CDR2 is SYGVKD. V was cut by 4 bases and J by 0 bases, with 19 bases left in between. DNA of the CDR3: TGTGCCATCAGTGGGCTAAAGGGGGAGCTAAACTCCTACGAGCAGTACTTC. Protein sequence: CAISGLKGELNSYEQYF.

This sequence joins TRBV28 and TRBJ1-2; tentative D call: TRBD1 (6 bases). V gave up 6 bases and J gave up 4 bases, with 18 bases separating them. This CDR3 is built from 15 residues. Germline V lookup: CDR1 MDHEN, CDR2 SYDVKM. The CDR3, as DNA: TGTGCCAGCAGAACCCAAAGGGGGTATAGCTATGGCTACACCTTC. Protein: CASRTQRGYSYGYTF.

The chain couples TRBV7-2 to TRBJ1-5, with a possible D match to TRBD1 (6 bases). Germline assignment: CDR1 SGHTA and CDR2 FQGNSA. CDR3 length equals 14 residues. Trimming removed 7 bases at V and 3 bases at J, with 13 bases between. The CDR3 loop is CASTPTGFNQPQHF. Here the CDR3 DNA reads TGTGCCAGCACCCCAACAGGGTTCAATCAGCCCCAGCATTTT.

This clone came up a few times. The chain recombines TRBV2 with TRBJ1-4; no reliable D call. The CDR3 runs to 16 residues. The ends were cut back, 0 bases at V and 7 bases at J, with 15 bases in the middle. CDR1 is SNHLY and CDR2 is FYNNEI in the germline V gene. In DNA, the CDR3 is TGTGCCAGCAGTGAAGCGCGAACCCTTTGGGCTGAAAAACTGTTTTTT. Translated: CASSEARTLWAEKLFF. The full variable domain, rest sourced from reference TRBV2 and TRBJ1-4, is EPEVTQTPSHQVTQMGQEVILRCVPISNHLYFYWYRQILGQKVEFLVSFYNNEISEKSEIFDDQFSVERPDGSNFTLKIRSTKLEDSAMYFCASSEARTLWAEKLFFGSGTQLSVL.

This clone has more than one count but fewer than ten. The chain has TRBV28 and TRBJ2-2; D perhaps matches TRBD2 (6 bases). V lost 5 bases and J lost 3, with 13 bases in between. This CDR3 has 15 amino acids. From germline, CDR1 is MDHEN and CDR2 SYDVKM. CDR3 sequence: CASSDPGLDTGELFF. In DNA, the CDR3 is TGTGCCAGCAGTGATCCGGGACTTGACACCGGGGAGCTGTTTTTT. The entire variable domain, with the rest obtained from reference TRBV28 and TRBJ2-2, is as follows: DVKVTQSSRYLVKRTGEKVFLECVQDMDHENMFWYRQDPGLGLRLIYFSYDVKMKEKGDIPEGYSVSREKKERFSLILESASTNQTSMYLCASSDPGLDTGELFFGEGSRLTVL.

The chain has TRBV6-1 and TRBJ2-3, with D uncertain. Germline values: CDR1 MNHNS, CDR2 SASEGT. V lost 4 bases to trimming and J lost 7 bases, with 12 bases between them. This CDR3 is built from 13 residues. In nucleotides, the CDR3 is TGTGCCAGCAGTGTGAATGACACCTATACGCAGTATTTT. Amino acids: CASSVNDTYTQYF.

The gene calls are TRBV27 and TRBJ1-2; 8 nucleotides line up with TRBD1. Germline V lookup: CDR1 MNHEY, CDR2 SMNVEV (reference sequence). This CDR3 spans 18 amino acids. V was pared by 6 bases and J by 4 bases, with 19 bases of the junction left unmatched. The CDR3 region has the DNA TGTGCCAGCAGGGTCAAGGGGGGACCGGGACAGGAGCCCTATGGCTACACCTTC. Translated: CASRVKGGPGQEPYGYTF.

This chain joins TRBV11-1 and TRBJ2-1, with 9 bases identical to TRBD1. V was clipped by 1 base and J by 0 bases; unmatched bases: 10. CDR1 is SGHAT, CDR2 FQDESV, per germline (reference sequence). CDR3 size: 19 residues. The CDR3 here is CASSLGDRVRRSSYNEQFF. CDR3 nucleotide sequence: TGTGCCAGCAGCTTAGGGGACAGGGTAAGGAGAAGCTCCTACAATGAGCAGTTCTTC.